This T cell receptor (beta chain) originates from a study of cytomegalovirus exposure and HLA in healthy donors (dated by TCRdb to 2017 to 2019). Looking at the study overall: In an earlier analysis of approximately 640 of the donors, under 300 Gb of sequence data and 95 million to 130 million unique TCR beta sequences from about 190 million T cells were reported. Roughly 300 gigabases of sequencing data and roughly 80 million unique TCR sequences made up an early release that covered nearly 650 HLA-typed donors. Of the approximately 400 genotyped donors, over 65% fell in the genetic ancestry cluster associated with self-reported Caucasian donors. The study aimed to test whether signatures of past pathogen exposure could be identified by cataloging public T cell receptors. The T cell repertoires of 666 subjects were profiled by immunosequencing and related to cytomegalovirus serostatus. In addition to the first cohort of approximately 670 subjects, a separate validation cohort of approximately 130 different subjects was used. High-throughput TCR immunosequencing, statistical association of individual TCRs with disease status, and machine learning were combined to predict cytomegalovirus infection status. In a later analysis, previously published TCR beta repertoires from about 640 donors were re-analyzed and high-resolution HLA genotyping was added so that TCR occurrence patterns could be studied. In the later analysis, no new phenotypic data were used to find candidate immune exposures; instead, reliance was placed on TCR beta sequences and their occurrence across donors. To decide whether each TCR beta V gene segment behaved as functional or pseudogenic, an earlier analysis of some 600 of the donors relied on high-throughput TCR beta sequencing. Donor age, sex, ethnicity and CMV serostatus were compiled together with the repertoire data. A later genetic analysis took genome-wide SNP genotypes for about three fifths of the 666 donors and used that subset as a discovery cohort. All discovery cohort repertoires had been generated on a single sequencing platform. HLA typing covered class I and class II loci at four-digit resolution. The number of typed donors differed by locus: about 620-640 for A, B, C, DRB1 and DQB1; approximately 520 for DQA1; approximately 610 for DPA1; and some 450 for DPB1. Four to six DR-DQ haplotypes were handled as single units for association and clustering, since linkage in the cohort was strong. Among several hundred genotyped donors of the cohort, an average of around 220,000 unique TCR beta nucleotide sequences was sequenced per donor, of which roughly 18% were non-productive.

The cohort comprised 550 to 700 healthy bone marrow donors. At the time of sampling, every cohort member was nominally healthy, though immune exposures that went unrecorded were likely present. The donor was CMV seropositive and was included in the group of 250 to 350 seropositive cohort members. A peripheral blood sample was provided by each donor, and peripheral blood mononuclear cells were used for TCR beta sequencing. Genomic DNA extraction from the blood cell samples was performed with the Qiagen DNeasy Blood Extraction Kit. Results and caveats for the whole study, not just this receptor: Linkage disequilibrium might explain the correlated functional status among segregating V segments, but an unknown experimental factor could not be ruled out. Some IMGT-functional V segments, including TRBV6-2 and TRBV6-3, could not be distinguished by the 87-base-pair reads and were therefore excluded. In vitro tests confirmed that a few of the cytomegalovirus-associated TCR beta chains recognize cytomegalovirus antigens. The only immune exposure information available for the cohort was CMV serostatus. Most TCR sequences were seen in very few donors, while some public TCRs were found in many individuals. Assigning TCR associations to individual alleles was difficult when HLA alleles, especially DR and DQ, strongly co-occurred. In the study, about 150 TCR beta chains were listed as associated with cytomegalovirus. A cluster of highly shared sequence variants was judged likely to represent a technical artifact of the sequencing pipeline. A later analysis found that most CMV-associated TCR beta chains appeared HLA-restricted, with HLA associations seemingly driven largely by CMV exposure. Because HLA typing was unavailable for some donors at each locus, only the typed subset was used in association tests. A further reported finding was that TCR beta sequences accurately predicted the HLA-A and HLA-B alleles for most subjects in the first cohort. The authors suggested that the approach could potentially be extended to other disease states and immunological phenotypes. A later analysis reported that several top co-occurrence clusters appeared linked to parvovirus B19, influenza, CMV and Epstein-Barr virus. In both the original and validation cohorts, the classifier was reported to diagnose cytomegalovirus status with high specificity and sensitivity. A later genetic analysis associated a missense DCLRE1C variant with V-gene and J-gene trimming of TCR beta chains, and an independent cohort replicated the association. In an earlier analysis of some 500 of the donors, most TCR beta V segments were observed in productive rearrangements about 90% or about 30% of the time, broadly matching IMGT annotations. The earlier analysis of about 600 of the donors excluded some 16 rarely observed V segments, including chromosome 9 orphons, because counts were too low. At a false discovery rate of 0.05, a later analysis linked under 20,000 TCR beta sequences to specific HLA alleles. Compared with equally common non-associated chains, HLA-associated TCR beta chains in a later analysis were more clonally expanded and had lower generation probabilities. This cohort had only TCR beta chains sequenced, and the lack of alpha or paired-chain data limited which features could be detected. A later genetic analysis reported fewer N-insertions in productive TCRs among donors in an Asian-associated ancestry cluster than the roughly 720-donor mean. In a later analysis, the rate of TCR association differed among HLA loci, with DRB1 alleles having the most associated TCRs and HLA-C alleles having the fewest. The presence/absence analyses assumed that sequencing depth was roughly uniform across donors, and that assumption may not be true.

Preparation of the library involved the immunoSEQ multiplex PCR assay. The multiplex PCR relied on a mix of 60 forward primers for TCR Vbeta segments and 13 reverse primers for TCR Jbeta segments. Amplification of the CDR3 region of rearranged TCR beta genes was performed with a multiplex PCR assay on genomic DNA. The Illumina HiSeq System was used to sequence the amplified TCR beta libraries as 87-base-pair reads. In the paper's pipeline: Across the 500 to 850 repertoires, a later analysis counted 60 million to 90 million unique TCR beta chains, 9.5 million to 13 million of which were shared by at least two donors. To remove PCR and sequencing errors, raw reads were error-corrected and collapsed into unique sequences using a nearest-neighbor algorithm that merged closely related sequences. CDR3 sequences were aligned to IMGT reference sequences to assign V, D and J gene segments. For a sequence to be retained, a match of at least six nucleotides was required to both a V gene segment and a J gene segment. A rearrangement counted as productive if the CDR3 had no stop codons and remained in frame with V and J, and every other rearrangement counted as non-productive. Following IMGT convention, CDR3 was defined as the stretch from the second conserved V-encoded cysteine to the conserved J-encoded phenylalanine. In an earlier analysis of more than 550 of the donors, sequences lacking an unambiguous match to a single V gene segment were excluded. In an earlier analysis of approximately 590 of the donors, a V segment was called functional when productive rearrangements were above 56.7%, and segregating when the standard deviation between donors exceeded 5%. A statistical classification framework was developed to diagnose cytomegalovirus status using the catalog of TCR beta chain sequences. In a later analysis, V and J genes were assigned by comparing TCR nucleotide sequences against IMGT/GENE-DB human TR gene sequences. A later analysis assigned CDR3 sequences and most-parsimonious VDJ recombination scenarios with the TCRdist pipeline. A later analysis defined each TCR beta chain by its CDR3 amino acid sequence plus V-gene family, and excluded reads lacking a unique V-gene family. To address suspected cross-contamination and a sequencing artifact, a later analysis removed 592 highly shared, low-generation-probability nucleotide sequences. For each public chain, a later analysis derived a clonal expansion index from normalized ranks of inferred template counts within each repertoire. In a later analysis, generation probabilities were computed using a VDJ recombination model fitted to out-of-frame rearrangements, and the results were checked against IGoR. In a later analysis, hypergeometric tests were used to score TCR-TCR, TCR-HLA and TCR-CMV co-occurrence, with a repertoire-size bias correction applied to TCR pairs. To estimate false discovery rates, a later analysis permuted the HLA or CMV assignments 20 times. In a later analysis, co-occurring TCRs were grouped using DBSCAN, with TCRdist sequence similarity added in when clustering inside HLA-allele-positive subsets. Co-occurrence clustering excluded repertoires with fewer than 30,000 or more than 120,000 public chains, plus five with anomalous nucleotide sharing. TCRdb carries this immuneACCESS record with in-frame sequences only. Its versions omit some clonotypes, under half of them owing to an unresolved V gene in the studies checked, with the rest unexplained. V and J calls and clone size are as listed in that table; D and trimming were resolved from the DNA. This sample gives 150,000 to 200,000 clones in total; roughly 80% of them show up just once. The top ten hold 1.3% of the sample.

Comment on this clone: There is no known antigen for this receptor. No base-level quality is on record; no much larger clone is a single base apart.

CDR1 and CDR2, looked up from the germline V gene (reference sequence), are LNHNV and YYDKDF. The CDR3 measures 17 amino acids from cysteine to phenylalanine. Only CDR3 DNA remains: 51 bases, in frame from the first base. Here V drops 9 bases and J drops 3 bases, and the junction holds 17 bases not matched to any gene. In this chain, TRBV15 is recombined with TRBJ1-5, with TRBD1 matching 7 junction bases. Sequenced input: PBMCs. This clonotype was obtained from a middle-aged man in good health and CMV-seropositive. The nucleotides read TGTGCCACGAAGGGGGCCTCCGGGACAGTATTCAATCAGCCCCAGCATTTT. It encodes CATKGASGTVFNQPQHF.